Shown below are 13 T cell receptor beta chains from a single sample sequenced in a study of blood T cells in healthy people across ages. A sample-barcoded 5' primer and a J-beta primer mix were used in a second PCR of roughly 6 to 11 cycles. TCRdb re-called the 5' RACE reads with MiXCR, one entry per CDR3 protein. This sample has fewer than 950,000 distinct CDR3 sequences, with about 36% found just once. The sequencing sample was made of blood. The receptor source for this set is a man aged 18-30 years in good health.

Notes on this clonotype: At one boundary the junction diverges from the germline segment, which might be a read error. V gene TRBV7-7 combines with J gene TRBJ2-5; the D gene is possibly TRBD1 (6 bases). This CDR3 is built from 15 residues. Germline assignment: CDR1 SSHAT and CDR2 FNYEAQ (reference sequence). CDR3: CASSPTDRFVETQYF. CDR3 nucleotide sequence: TGTGCTAGCAGCCCAACCGACAGGTTTGTGGAGACCCAGTACTTC.

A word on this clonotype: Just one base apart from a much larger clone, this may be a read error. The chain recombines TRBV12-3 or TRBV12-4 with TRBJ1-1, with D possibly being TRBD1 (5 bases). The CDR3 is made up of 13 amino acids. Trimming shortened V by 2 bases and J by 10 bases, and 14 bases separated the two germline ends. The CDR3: CASSLRRDSGAFF. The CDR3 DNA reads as TGTGCCAGCAGTTTACGGAGGGACTCTGGAGCTTTCTTT.

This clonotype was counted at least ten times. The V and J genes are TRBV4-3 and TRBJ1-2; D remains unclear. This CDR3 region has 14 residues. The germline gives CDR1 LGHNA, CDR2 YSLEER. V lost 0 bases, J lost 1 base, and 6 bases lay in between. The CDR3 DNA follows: TGCGCCAGCAGCCAAGAAATCAGTAACTATGGCTACACCTTC. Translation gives CASSQEISNYGYTF.

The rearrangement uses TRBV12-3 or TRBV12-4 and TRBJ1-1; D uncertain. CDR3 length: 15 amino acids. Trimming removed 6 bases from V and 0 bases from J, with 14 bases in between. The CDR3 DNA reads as TGTGCCAGCAGCCCCCGGACGGTCATGAACACTGAAGCTTTCTTT. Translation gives CASSPRTVMNTEAFF.

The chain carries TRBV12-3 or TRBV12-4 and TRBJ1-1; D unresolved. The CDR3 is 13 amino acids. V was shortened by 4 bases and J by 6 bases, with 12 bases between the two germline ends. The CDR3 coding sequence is TGTGCCAGCAGTTCCCGATTTAGGTCTGAAGCTTTCTTT. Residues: CASSSRFRSEAFF.

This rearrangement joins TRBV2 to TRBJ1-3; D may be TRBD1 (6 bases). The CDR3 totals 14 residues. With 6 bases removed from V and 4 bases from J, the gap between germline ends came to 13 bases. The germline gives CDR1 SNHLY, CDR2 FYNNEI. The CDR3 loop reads CASRAGVTGNTIYF. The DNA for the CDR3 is TGTGCCAGCAGAGCAGGGGTAACAGGAAACACCATATATTTT.

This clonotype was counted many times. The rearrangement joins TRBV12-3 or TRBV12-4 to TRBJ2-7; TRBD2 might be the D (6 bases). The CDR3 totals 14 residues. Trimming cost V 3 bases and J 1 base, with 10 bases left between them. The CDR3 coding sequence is TGTGCCAGCAGTTTTGAGGGGAGGTCCTACGAGCAGTACTTC. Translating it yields CASSFEGRSYEQYF.

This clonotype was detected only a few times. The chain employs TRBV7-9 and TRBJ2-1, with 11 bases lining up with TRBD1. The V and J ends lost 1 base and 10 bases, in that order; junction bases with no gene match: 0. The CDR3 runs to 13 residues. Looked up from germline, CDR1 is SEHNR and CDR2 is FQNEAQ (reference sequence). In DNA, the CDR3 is TGTGCCAGCAGCTTAGGGACAGGGGGCGAGCAGTTCTTC. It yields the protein CASSLGTGGEQFF. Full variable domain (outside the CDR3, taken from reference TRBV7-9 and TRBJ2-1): DTGVSQNPRHKITKRGQNVTFRCDPISEHNRLYWYRQTLGQGPEFLTYFQNEAQLEKSRLLSDRFSAERPKGSFSTLEIQRTEQGDSAMYLCASSLGTGGEQFFGPGTRLTVL.

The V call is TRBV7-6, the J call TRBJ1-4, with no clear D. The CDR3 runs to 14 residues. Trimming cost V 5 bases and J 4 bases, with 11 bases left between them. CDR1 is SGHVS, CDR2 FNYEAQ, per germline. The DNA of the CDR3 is TGTGCCAGCAGCCTCGCGGTCGGTAATGAAAAACTGTTTTTT. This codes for CASSLAVGNEKLFF.

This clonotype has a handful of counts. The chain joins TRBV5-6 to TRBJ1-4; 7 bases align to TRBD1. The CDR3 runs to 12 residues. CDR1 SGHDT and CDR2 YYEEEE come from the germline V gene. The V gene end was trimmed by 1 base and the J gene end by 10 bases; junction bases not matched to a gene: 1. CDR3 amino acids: CASSLSGGKLFF. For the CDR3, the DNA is TGTGCCAGCAGCTTGTCAGGGGGAAAACTGTTTTTT. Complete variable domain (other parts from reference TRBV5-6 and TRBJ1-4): DAGVTQSPTHLIKTRGQQVTLRCSPKSGHDTVSWYQQALGQGPQFIFQYYEEEERQRGNFPDRFSGHQFPNYSSELNVNALLLGDSALYLCASSLSGGKLFFGSGTQLSVL.

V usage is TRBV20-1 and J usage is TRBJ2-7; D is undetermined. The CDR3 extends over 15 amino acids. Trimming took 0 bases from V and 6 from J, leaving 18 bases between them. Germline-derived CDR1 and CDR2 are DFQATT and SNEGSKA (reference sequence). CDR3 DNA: TGCAGTGCTAGAGATCCGGTGTCAACGACCCCCGAGCAGTACTTC. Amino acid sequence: CSARDPVSTTPEQYF.

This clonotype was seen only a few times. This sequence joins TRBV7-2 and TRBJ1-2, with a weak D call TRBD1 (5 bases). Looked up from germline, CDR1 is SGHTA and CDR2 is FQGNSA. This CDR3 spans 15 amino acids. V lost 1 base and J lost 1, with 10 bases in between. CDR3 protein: CASSLGPGHNYGYTF. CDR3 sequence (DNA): TGTGCCAGCAGCTTAGGTCCCGGACATAACTATGGCTACACCTTC.

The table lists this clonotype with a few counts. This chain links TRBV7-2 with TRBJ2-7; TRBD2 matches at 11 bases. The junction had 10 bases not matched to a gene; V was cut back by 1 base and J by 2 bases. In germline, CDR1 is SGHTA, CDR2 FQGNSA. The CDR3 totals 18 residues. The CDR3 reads CASSLGPLAGGLTYEQYF. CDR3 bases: TGTGCCAGCAGCTTAGGCCCTCTAGCGGGGGGCCTCACCTACGAGCAGTACTTC.